The 3 T cell receptor beta chains below all came from one sample that was sequenced in a study of OX40 agonist ivuxolimab in advanced cancers. The protocol was immunoSEQ multiplex PCR, while the TCRdb copy is restricted to in-frame clones and leaves out a portion. The sample includes fewer than 85,000 clones, 92% of them seen just once. Here the sequenced sample was CD4+ or CD8+ T cells sorted from blood, taken in a trial of the OX40 agonist ivuxolimab. These receptors were obtained from an adult with an advanced solid tumor such as melanoma, head and neck, liver or kidney cancer.

This chain connects TRBV21-1 to TRBJ2-5; the table assigns TRBD2, which was not confirmed against the DNA. TRBV21-1 is a documented pseudogene. The length of the CDR3 is 19 residues. CDR3 nucleotide sequence: TGTGCCAGCAGCAAAGTCCCGGTTAGGGCTAGCGGAGGAGGGGAGACCCAGTACTTC. Protein product: CASSKVPVRASGGGETQYF.

The sample holds one count of this clone. The chain has TRBV6-6 and TRBJ1-3; no firm D call. This CDR3 has 15 amino acids. CDR1 and CDR2 (germline): MNHNY, SVGAGI (reference sequence). Trimming removed 0 bases at V and 2 bases at J, with 8 bases between. The CDR3 DNA reads TGTGCCAGCAGTTACTCGATGTACACTGGAAACACCATATATTTT. It is translated as CASSYSMYTGNTIYF.

J is TRBJ2-6 and V is TRBV6-1; perhaps TRBD1 as D (6 bases). This CDR3 region has 15 residues. With 4 bases removed from V and 0 bases from J, the gap between germline ends came to 7 bases. CDR1 and CDR2 from the germline V gene are MNHNS and SASEGT. This CDR3 is CASSVQGSGANVLTF. CDR3 DNA sequence: TGTGCCAGCAGTGTACAGGGCTCTGGGGCCAACGTCCTGACTTTC.